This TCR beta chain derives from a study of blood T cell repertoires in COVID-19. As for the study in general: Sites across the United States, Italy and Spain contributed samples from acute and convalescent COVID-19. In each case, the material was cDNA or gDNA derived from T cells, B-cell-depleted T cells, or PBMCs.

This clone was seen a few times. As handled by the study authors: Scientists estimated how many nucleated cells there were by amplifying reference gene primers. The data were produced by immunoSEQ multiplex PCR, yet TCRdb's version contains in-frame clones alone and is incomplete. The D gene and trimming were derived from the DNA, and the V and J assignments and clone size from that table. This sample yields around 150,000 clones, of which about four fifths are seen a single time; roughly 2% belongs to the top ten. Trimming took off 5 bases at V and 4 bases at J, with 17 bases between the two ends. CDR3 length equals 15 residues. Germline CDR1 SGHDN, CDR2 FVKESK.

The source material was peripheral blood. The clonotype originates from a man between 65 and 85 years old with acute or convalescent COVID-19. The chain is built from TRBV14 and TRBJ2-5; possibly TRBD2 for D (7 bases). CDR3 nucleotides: TGTGCCAGCAGCGAGTGGGGGGGCGCAGGAGAGACCCAGTACTTC. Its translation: CASSEWGGAGETQYF.